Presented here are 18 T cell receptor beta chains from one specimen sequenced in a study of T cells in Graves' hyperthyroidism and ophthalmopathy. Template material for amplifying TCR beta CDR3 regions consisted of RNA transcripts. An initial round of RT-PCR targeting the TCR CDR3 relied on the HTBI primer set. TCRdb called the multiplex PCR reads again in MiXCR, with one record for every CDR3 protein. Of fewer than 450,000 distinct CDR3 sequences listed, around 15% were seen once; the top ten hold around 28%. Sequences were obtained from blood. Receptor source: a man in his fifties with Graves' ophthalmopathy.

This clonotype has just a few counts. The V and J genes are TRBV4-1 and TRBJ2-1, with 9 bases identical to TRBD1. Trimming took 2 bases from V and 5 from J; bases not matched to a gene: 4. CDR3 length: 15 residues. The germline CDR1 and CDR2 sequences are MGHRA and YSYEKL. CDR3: CASSQTGTGNNEQFF. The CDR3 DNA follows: TGCGCCAGCAGCCAAACCGGGACAGGGAACAATGAGCAGTTCTTC.

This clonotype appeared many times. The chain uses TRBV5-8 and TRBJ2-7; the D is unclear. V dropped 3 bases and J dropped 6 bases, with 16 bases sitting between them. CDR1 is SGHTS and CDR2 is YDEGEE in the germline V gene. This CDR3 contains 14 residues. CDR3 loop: CASSSDLGLGEQYF. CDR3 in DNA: TGTGCCAGCAGCTCGGATCTAGGGTTAGGCGAGCAGTACTTC.

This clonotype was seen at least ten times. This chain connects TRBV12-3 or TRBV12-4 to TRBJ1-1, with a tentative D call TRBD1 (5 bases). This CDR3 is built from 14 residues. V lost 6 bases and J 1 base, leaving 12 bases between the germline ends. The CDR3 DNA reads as TGTGCCAGCAGAATCGACGGACAGAACACTGAAGCTTTCTTT. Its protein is CASRIDGQNTEAFF.

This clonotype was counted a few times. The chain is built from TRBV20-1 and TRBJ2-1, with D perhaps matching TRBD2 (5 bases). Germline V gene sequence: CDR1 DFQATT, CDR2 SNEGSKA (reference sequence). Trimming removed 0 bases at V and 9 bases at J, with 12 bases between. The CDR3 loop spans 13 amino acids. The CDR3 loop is CSARDTSVFEQFF. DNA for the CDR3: TGCAGTGCTAGAGATACTAGTGTCTTTGAGCAGTTCTTC.

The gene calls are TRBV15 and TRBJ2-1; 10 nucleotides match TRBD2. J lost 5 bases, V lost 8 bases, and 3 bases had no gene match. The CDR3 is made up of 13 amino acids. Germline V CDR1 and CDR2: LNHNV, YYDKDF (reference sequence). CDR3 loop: CATRLAGDNEQFF. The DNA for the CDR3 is TGTGCCACCCGGCTAGCGGGGGACAATGAGCAGTTCTTC.

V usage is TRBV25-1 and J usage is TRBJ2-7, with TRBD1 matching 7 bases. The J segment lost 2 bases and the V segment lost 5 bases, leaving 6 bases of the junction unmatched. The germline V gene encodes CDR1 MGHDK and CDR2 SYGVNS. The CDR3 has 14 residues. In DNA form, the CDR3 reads TGTGCCAGCAGTCCTACAGGGGCCGCCTACGAGCAGTACTTC. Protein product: CASSPTGAAYEQYF.

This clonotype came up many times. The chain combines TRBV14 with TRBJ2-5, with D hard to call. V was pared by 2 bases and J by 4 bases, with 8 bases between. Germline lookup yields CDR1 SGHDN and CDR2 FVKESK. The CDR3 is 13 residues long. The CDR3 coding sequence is TGTGCCAGCAGCCAAATAGTTAGAGAGACCCAGTACTTC. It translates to CASSQIVRETQYF.

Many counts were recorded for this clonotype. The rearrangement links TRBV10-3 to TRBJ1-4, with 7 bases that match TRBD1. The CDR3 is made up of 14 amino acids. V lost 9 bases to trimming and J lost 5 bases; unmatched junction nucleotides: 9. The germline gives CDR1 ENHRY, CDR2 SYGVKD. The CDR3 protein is CAIARQGGNEKLFF. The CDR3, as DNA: TGTGCCATAGCCCGACAGGGCGGCAATGAAAAACTGTTTTTT.

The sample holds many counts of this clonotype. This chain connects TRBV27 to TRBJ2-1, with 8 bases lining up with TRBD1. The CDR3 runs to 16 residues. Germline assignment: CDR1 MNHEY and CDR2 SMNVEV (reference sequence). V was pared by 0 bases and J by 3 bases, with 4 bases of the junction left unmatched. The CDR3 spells CASSLSAGGFYNEQFF. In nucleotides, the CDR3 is TGTGCCAGCAGTTTATCGGCAGGGGGCTTCTACAATGAGCAGTTCTTC.

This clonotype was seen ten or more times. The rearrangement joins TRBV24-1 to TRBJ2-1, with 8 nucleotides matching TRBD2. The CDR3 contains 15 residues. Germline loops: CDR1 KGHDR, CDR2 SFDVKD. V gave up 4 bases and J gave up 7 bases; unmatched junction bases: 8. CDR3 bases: TGTGCCACCAGTGACCACCGGACTAGCTCTAATGAGCAGTTCTTC. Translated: CATSDHRTSSNEQFF.

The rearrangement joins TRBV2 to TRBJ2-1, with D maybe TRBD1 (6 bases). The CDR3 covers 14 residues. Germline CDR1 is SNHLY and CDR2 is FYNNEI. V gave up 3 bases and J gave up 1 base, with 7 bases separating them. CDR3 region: CASSDDRSYNEQFF. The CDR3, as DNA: TGTGCCAGCAGTGACGACAGGTCCTACAATGAGCAGTTCTTC.

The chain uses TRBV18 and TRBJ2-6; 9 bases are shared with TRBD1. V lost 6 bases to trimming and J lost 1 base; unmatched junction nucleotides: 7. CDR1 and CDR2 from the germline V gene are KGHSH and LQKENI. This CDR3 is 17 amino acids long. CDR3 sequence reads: CASSPRDRASGANVLTF. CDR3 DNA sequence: TGTGCCAGCTCGCCCCGGGACAGGGCTTCTGGGGCCAACGTCCTGACTTTC.

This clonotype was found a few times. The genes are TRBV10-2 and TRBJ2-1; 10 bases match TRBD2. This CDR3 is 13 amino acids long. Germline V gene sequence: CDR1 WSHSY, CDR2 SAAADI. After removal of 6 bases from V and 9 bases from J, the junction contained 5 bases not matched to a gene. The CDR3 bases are TGCGCCAGCAGACTAGCGGGACTGTCTGAGCAGTTCTTC. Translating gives CASRLAGLSEQFF.

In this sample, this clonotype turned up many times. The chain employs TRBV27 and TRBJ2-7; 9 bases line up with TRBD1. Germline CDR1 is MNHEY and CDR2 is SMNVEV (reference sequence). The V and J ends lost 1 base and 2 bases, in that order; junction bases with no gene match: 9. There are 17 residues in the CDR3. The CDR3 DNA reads TGTGCCAGCAGTTTATTAGGTCTGGGACAGGGCACCTACGAGCAGTACTTC. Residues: CASSLLGLGQGTYEQYF.

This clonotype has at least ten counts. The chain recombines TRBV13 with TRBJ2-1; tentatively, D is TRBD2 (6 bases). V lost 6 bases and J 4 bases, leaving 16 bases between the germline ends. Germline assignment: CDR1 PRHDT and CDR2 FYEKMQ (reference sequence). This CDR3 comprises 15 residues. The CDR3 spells CASRNRDSTYNEQFF. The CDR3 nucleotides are TGTGCCAGCAGGAACCGGGACTCAACATACAATGAGCAGTTCTTC.

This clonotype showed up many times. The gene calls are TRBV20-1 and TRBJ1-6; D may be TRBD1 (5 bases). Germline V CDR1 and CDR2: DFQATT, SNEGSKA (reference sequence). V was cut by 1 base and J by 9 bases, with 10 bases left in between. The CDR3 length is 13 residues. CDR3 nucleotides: TGCAGTGCTAGAGGAGGGGAGGGTTCACCCCTCCACTTT. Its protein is CSARGGEGSPLHF.

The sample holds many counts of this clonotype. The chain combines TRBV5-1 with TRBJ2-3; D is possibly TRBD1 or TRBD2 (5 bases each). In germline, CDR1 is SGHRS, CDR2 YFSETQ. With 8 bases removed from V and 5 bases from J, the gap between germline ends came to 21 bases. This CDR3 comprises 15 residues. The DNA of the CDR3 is TGCGCCAGTGTCCGGGACCCCGGCTTCGGAGATACGCAGTATTTT. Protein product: CASVRDPGFGDTQYF.

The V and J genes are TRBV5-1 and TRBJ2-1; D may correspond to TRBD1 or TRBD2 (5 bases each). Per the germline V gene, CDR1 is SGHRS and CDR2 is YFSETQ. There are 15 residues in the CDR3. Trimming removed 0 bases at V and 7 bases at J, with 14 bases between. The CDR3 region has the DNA TGCGCCAGCAGCTTGGTGGTCGGGACGGGGAATGAGCAGTTCTTC. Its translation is CASSLVVGTGNEQFF.